Listed below are T cell receptor beta chains from one sample, sequenced in a study of metastatic and nonmetastatic thyroid tumors. TCRdb re-analyzed the PCR reads through MiXCR. The table shows tens of thousands of clones, with about 26% occurring only once. The material sequenced was blood. Source of these receptors: a male donor with papillary thyroid cancer or a benign thyroid nodule (not recorded which). Some clones in this sample may be carry-over from other donors' samples. CDR3s leave out the opening cysteine and the closing phenylalanine or tryptophan.

V gene	CDR3 length	J gene	CDR3 protein
TRBV5-1	11	TRBJ1-6	ASSLVADSPLH
TRBV18	12	TRBJ1-2	ASSPEAANYGYT
TRBV2	11	TRBJ1-2	ASRVGGWGGYT
TRBV5-1	13	TRBJ2-3	ASSMSRGEGDTQY
TRBV20-1	11	TRBJ1-6	SARSHWDSPLH
TRBV10-1	13	TRBJ2-7	ASSESGAGTYEQY
TRBV6-1	14	TRBJ1-3	ASSEVGQTSGNTIY
TRBV20-1	14	TRBJ2-3	RGTIRGATTTDTQY
TRBV9	15	TRBJ1-6	ASSPTKTGGYNSPLH
TRBV15	14	TRBJ2-6	ATSGDRGSGANVLT
TRBV28	13	TRBJ2-1	ASSSHALATREQF
TRBV7-2	12	TRBJ2-7	ASSSTGTGGKQY
TRBV6-1	10	TRBJ2-1	ASRGGYNEQF
TRBV3-1	13	TRBJ2-7	ASSLGLAGGAEQY
TRBV29-1	10	TRBJ1-2	SVEGTGGGYT
TRBV28	13	TRBJ1-5	ASSPRWAGNQPQH
TRBV29-1	11	TRBJ1-2	SVEPRGGDGYT
TRBV18	11	TRBJ1-5	ASSSGRNQPQH
TRBV20-1	14	TRBJ1-2	SARDYGRGMDYGYT
TRBV20-1	9	TRBJ2-7	SATIASEQY
TRBV27	9	TRBJ2-7	ASSLGGEQY
TRBV2	13	TRBJ2-7	ASSEEGGTPYEQY
TRBV4-1	13	TRBJ2-1	ASSQERSGSNEQF
TRBV12-3/TRBV12-4	12	TRBJ2-3	ASRLKGHADTQY
TRBV6-6	13	TRBJ2-6	ASSYSYSGANVLT
TRBV2	12	TRBJ1-1	ASSITGVNTEAF
TRBV30	10	TRBJ1-2	AWNRALGGYT
TRBV9	13	TRBJ2-3	ASSVAPGGTDTQY
TRBV12-3/TRBV12-4	13	TRBJ1-3	ASSLERAGGNTIY
TRBV20-1	11	TRBJ1-2	SASDRLKYGYT
TRBV9	12	TRBJ2-3	ASSDEPGTDTQY
TRBV12-3/TRBV12-4	12	TRBJ2-7	ASSPTLGGYEQY